This TCR beta chain was sequenced in a study of human T cells and chemical hapten exposure. Study-level background: Patients, predominantly female, presented with alopecia areata, totalis or universalis.

Germline V gene data show CDR1 as SGHTA and CDR2 as FQGNSA. This CDR3 spans 15 amino acids. The V gene lost 1 base and the J gene lost 1 base, with 7 bases spanning the gap. Time point described: patch test 2, 6 weeks after DPC sensitization. Noted treatment: therapeutic diphenylcyclopropenone sensitization with weekly scalp DPC. As for this clonotype: A read error is possible here, since a much larger clone lies one base away.

TCRdb reprocessed the RACE reads via MiXCR and lists one record per CDR3 protein. The table records hundreds of thousands of distinct CDR3 sequences, around 6% of them present only once. The source material was whole blood, sampled in connection with sensitization to the hapten diphenylcyclopropenone (DPC). The receptor's source is a woman under 30 with alopecia areata. Some clones in this sample may be carry-over from other donors' samples. V usage is TRBV7-2 and J usage is TRBJ1-4; D is unresolved. Here the CDR3 DNA reads TGTGCCAGCAGCTTAGTGCCCATAACTAATGAAAAACTGTTTTTT. This translates into CASSLVPITNEKLFF.